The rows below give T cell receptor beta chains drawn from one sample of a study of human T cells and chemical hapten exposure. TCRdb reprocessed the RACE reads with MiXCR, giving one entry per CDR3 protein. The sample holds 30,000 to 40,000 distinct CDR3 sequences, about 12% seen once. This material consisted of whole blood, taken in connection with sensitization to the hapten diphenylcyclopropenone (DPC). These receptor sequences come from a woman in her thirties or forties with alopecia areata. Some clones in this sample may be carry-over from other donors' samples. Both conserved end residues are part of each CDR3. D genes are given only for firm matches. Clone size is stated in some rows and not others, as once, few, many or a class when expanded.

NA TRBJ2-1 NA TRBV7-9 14 TGTGCCAGCAGTGAAAACCTCCTCTACAATGAGCAGTTCTTC CASSENLLYNEQFF
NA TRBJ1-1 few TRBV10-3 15 TGTGCCATCAGTGAGGGGCGCAGCCTGAACACTGAAGCTTTCTTT CAISEGRSLNTEAFF
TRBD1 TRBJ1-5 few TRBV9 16 TGTGCCAGCAGCGCGACAGGGGGCCCGGGCTGGGAGCCCCAGCATTTT CASSATGGPGWEPQHF
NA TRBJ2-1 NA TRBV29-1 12 TGCAGCGTTGAAGAAGCCGGCAATGAGCAGTTCTTC CSVEEAGNEQFF
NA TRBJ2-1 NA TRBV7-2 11 TGTGCCAGCAGCCGGTTGGCTGAGCAGTTCTTC CASSRLAEQFF
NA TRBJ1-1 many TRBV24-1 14 TGTGCCACCAGTGAATCCGGGACGAGGGCTGAAGCTTTCTTT CATSESGTRAEAFF
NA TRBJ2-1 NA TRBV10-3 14 TGTGCCATCAGTGAGTCGGTAACATACAATGAGCAGTTCTTC CAISESVTYNEQFF
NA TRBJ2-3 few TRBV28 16 TGTGCCAGCAGTTCGAGTGCGGGGCTCAGCACAGATACGCAGTATTTT CASSSSAGLSTDTQYF
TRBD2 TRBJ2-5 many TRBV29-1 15 TGCAGCGTTGTTCGAAGCGGGAGTCGCCAAGAGACCCAGTACTTC CSVVRSGSRQETQYF
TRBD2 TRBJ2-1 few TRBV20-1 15 TGCAGTGCGCGGACTAGCGGGAGATCCTACAATGAGCAGTTCTTC CSARTSGRSYNEQFF
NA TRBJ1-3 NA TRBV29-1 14 TGCAGCGCCTCCGAACAGACCTCTGGAAACACCATATATTTT CSASEQTSGNTIYF
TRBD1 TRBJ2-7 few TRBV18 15 TGTGCCAGCTCACAGGGACAGGGGTTCTCCTACGAGCAGTACTTC CASSQGQGFSYEQYF
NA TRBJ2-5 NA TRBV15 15 TGTGCCACCAGCAGAGATCCGGGGCCCCAAGAGACCCAGTACTTC CATSRDPGPQETQYF
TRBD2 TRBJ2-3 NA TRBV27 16 TGTGCCAGCAAACTCAATAGCGGGACTAGCACAGATACGCAGTATTTT CASKLNSGTSTDTQYF
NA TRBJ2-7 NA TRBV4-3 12 TGCGCCAGCAGCCGAGATTCCACCGAGCAGTACTTC CASSRDSTEQYF
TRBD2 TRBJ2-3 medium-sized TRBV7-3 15 TGTGCCAGCAGCTCCTCGGGACTAGCGGGAGTTACGCAGTATTTT CASSSSGLAGVTQYF
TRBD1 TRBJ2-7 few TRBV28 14 TGTGCCAGCAGTTCCCCGGGACAGGGAGAAGAGCAGTACTTC CASSSPGQGEEQYF
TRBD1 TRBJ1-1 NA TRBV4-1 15 TGCGCCAGCACTGGGACAGATAGTGGAAACACTGAAGCTTTCTTT CASTGTDSGNTEAFF
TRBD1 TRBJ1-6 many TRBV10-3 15 TGTGCCATCAGTGATCGGGCCCAGGGGGATTCACCCCTCCACTTT CAISDRAQGDSPLHF
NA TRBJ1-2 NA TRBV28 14 TGTGCCAGCAGTTTGGTTCGTCCTAACTATGGCTACACCTTC CASSLVRPNYGYTF
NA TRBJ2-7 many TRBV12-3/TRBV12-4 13 TGTGCCAGCAGGGAAGACAACTCCTACGAGCAGTACTTC CASREDNSYEQYF
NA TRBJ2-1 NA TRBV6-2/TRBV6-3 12 TGTGCCAGCAGGGGACCGGACTATGAGCAGTTCTTC CASRGPDYEQFF
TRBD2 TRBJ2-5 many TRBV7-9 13 TGTGCCAGCAGCTCTAGCGGGAGCGGGACCCAGTACTTC CASSSSGSGTQYF
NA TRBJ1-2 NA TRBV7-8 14 TGTGCCAGCAGCTTTCGACGGCTTCTTTCGGGCTACACCTTC CASSFRRLLSGYTF
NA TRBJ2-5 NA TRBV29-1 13 TGCAGCGAGCCCCGCCAGGAGCGGGAGACCCAGTACTTC CSEPRQERETQYF
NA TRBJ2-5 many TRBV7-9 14 TGTGCCAGCAGCTTAGCAAGTTTCCAAGAGACCCAGTACTTC CASSLASFQETQYF
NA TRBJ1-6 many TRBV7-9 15 TGTGCCAGCAGCTCCCAGACAGGCCCAAATTCACCCCTCCACTTT CASSSQTGPNSPLHF
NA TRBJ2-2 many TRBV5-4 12 TGTGCCAGCAGCTTGGGCAGCGGGGAGCTGTTTTTT CASSLGSGELFF
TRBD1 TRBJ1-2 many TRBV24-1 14 TGTGCCACCAGTGACGCCGGGACAGCCTATGGCTACACCTTC CATSDAGTAYGYTF
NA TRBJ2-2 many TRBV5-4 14 TGTGCCAGCAGCTTGGGGGGTTACGGCGGGGAGCTGTTTTTT CASSLGGYGGELFF
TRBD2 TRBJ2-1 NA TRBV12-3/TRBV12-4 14 TGTGCCAGCGTCCTAGCGGACTCCTACAATGAGCAGTTCTTC CASVLADSYNEQFF
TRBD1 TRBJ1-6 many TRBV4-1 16 TGCGCCAGCAGCCAGGGGCCAGACAGGGATTATTCACCCCTCCACTTT CASSQGPDRDYSPLHF
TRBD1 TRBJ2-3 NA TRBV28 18 TGTGCCAGCAGCGGCCCCCGGGACAGGGGTCCGAGCACAGATACGCAGTATTTT CASSGPRDRGPSTDTQYF
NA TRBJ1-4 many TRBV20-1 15 TGCAGTGCTAGAGATCGGGGCGGCACGAATGAAAAACTGTTTTTT CSARDRGGTNEKLFF
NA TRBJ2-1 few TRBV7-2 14 TGTGCCAGCAACAGAGCTCCCGACTACAATGAGCAGTTCTTC CASNRAPDYNEQFF
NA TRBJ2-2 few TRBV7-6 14 TGTGCCAGCAGCTTCCCCCCAAGCACCGGGGAGCTGTTTTTT CASSFPPSTGELFF
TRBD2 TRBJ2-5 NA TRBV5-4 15 TGTGCCAGCAGCTTGGGGACTAGCGGGCAAGAGACCCAGTACTTC CASSLGTSGQETQYF
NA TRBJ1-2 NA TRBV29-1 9 TGCAGCGTTGAAGGTGGCTACACCTTC CSVEGGYTF
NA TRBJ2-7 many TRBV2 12 TGTGCCAGCAGTGGGGACTCCTACGAGCAGTACTTC CASSGDSYEQYF
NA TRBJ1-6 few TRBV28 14 TGTGCCAGCAGAAAGCAGGGTCATGGTTCACCCCTCCACTTT CASRKQGHGSPLHF
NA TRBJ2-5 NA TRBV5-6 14 TGTGCCAGCAGCTTCCGACCGAGCCAAGAGACCCAGTACTTC CASSFRPSQETQYF
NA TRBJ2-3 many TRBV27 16 TGTGCCAGCAGTTTATTCGGCGGACATTCCACAGATACGCAGTATTTT CASSLFGGHSTDTQYF
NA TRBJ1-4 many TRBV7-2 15 TGTGCCAGCAGCTTAGTCCCAGGGGCCAATGAAAAACTGTTTTTT CASSLVPGANEKLFF
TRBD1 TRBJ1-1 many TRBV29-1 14 TGCAGCGCCGACGCGGGACAGGGAAACACTGAAGCTTTCTTT CSADAGQGNTEAFF
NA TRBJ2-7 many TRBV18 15 TGTGCCAGCTCACCACGAACCGGGCCGAGCACCGAGCAGTACTTC CASSPRTGPSTEQYF
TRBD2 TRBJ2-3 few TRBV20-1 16 TGCAGTGCTAGAGCCTCTAGCGGGATGCGCACAGATACGCAGTATTTT CSARASSGMRTDTQYF
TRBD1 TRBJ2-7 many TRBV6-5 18 TGTGCCAGCACCCCCGCCGGACCCCGGGACAGGGCTCTCTACGAGCAGTACTTC CASTPAGPRDRALYEQYF
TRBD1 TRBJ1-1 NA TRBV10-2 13 TGCGCCAGCAGCCTGACAGGGGGCATTGAAGCTTTCTTT CASSLTGGIEAFF
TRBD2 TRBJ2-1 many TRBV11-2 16 TGTGCCAGCAGCTCTACAGGACTAGCGGGGAACAATGAGCAGTTCTTC CASSSTGLAGNNEQFF
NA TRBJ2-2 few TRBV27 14 TGTGCCAGCAGGGCCGGGCCAGGTTACGGGGAGCTGTTTTTT CASRAGPGYGELFF
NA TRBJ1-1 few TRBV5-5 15 TGTGCCAGCAGCTTCGCAGGGGTCACGAACACTGAAGCTTTCTTT CASSFAGVTNTEAFF
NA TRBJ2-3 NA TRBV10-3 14 TGTGCCATCAGTGCGCTAGGAGCGGCAGATACGCAGTATTTT CAISALGAADTQYF
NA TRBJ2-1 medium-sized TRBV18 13 TGTGCCAGCTCACCACTGGACCAAAATGAGCAGTTCTTC CASSPLDQNEQFF
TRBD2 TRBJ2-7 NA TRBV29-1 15 TGCAGCGTTGAAGGGTCTAGCGGGAGCTCCTACGAGCAGTACTTC CSVEGSSGSSYEQYF
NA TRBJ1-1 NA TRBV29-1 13 TGCAGCGTCCGTCAGACAGGAACCACTGAAGCTTTCTTT CSVRQTGTTEAFF
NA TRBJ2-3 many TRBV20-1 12 TGCAGTGCTAGGACCATCACAGATACGCAGTATTTT CSARTITDTQYF
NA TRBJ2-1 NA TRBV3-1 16 TGTGCCAGCAGCCAAACTAGATTGAGCTCCTACAATGAGCAGTTCTTC CASSQTRLSSYNEQFF
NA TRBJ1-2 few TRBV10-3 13 TGTGCCATCAGTGAGTCGACCCTCTATGGCTACACCTTC CAISESTLYGYTF
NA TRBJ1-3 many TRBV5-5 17 TGTGCCAGCAGCTTGGTATTAGGGACGCTCTCTGGAAACACCATATATTTT CASSLVLGTLSGNTIYF
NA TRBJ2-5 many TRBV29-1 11 TGCAGCGTTGAAGAGCAAGAGACCCAGTACTTC CSVEEQETQYF